This T cell receptor (beta chain) was recorded in a study of CD8 T cells in Susac syndrome. J lost 7 bases, V lost 5 bases, and 10 bases had no gene match. The CDR3 sequence is 14 residues long. RNA amounts of about 0.5 to 1 ug underwent reverse transcription with random hexamers. TCRdb called the immunoSEQ multiplex PCR reads again in MiXCR, with one record for every CDR3 protein. The sample lists under 250,000 distinct CDR3 sequences; less than 95% were seen once. The sample comprised CD4+ T cells from PBMCs. The V gene is TRBV12-3 or TRBV12-4, the J gene TRBJ1-1; 7 bases match TRBD1. The receptor was isolated from a human donor with Susac syndrome. The CDR3 coding sequence is TGTGCCAGCAGTCGACAGGGAGGTAGTGGTGAAGCTTTCTTT. Its protein is CASSRQGGSGEAFF.